A single sample is the source of the 8 T cell receptor beta chains below, sequenced in a study of blood T cell repertoires in COVID-19. Sequenced by immunoSEQ multiplex PCR; TCRdb stores in-frame clones only, minus some. Among about 270,000 clones listed, approximately 88% were seen once. The source material was PBMCs or T cells enriched from blood (not recorded which). The receptors originated from a woman in her twenties or thirties who had recovered from COVID-19.

The rearrangement links TRBV11-3 to TRBJ1-2; D not certain. CDR3 length equals 14 residues. Per the germline V gene, CDR1 is SGHNT and CDR2 is YENEEA. Trimming cost V 4 bases and J 1 base, with 10 bases left between them. DNA of the CDR3: TGTGCCAGCAGCTCCCCCCGAGATAACTATGGCTACACCTTC. The encoded protein is CASSSPRDNYGYTF.

CDR3 nucleotides: TGTGCCAGCAGCCCTAGGACCGAGGGGACCCAGTACTTC. Protein product: CASSPRTEGTQYF. The rearrangement uses TRBV7-8 and TRBJ2-5; TRBD2 is a possible D gene (5 bases). The CDR3 sequence is 13 residues long. V was pared by 5 bases and J by 7 bases, with 14 bases between. The germline V gene has CDR1 SGHVS and CDR2 FQNEAQ. Using reference TRBV7-8 and TRBJ2-5 for the parts outside the CDR3, the full variable domain is GAGVSQSPRYKVAKRGQDVALRCDPISGHVSLFWYQQALGQGPEFLTYFQNEAQLDKSGLPSDRFFAERPEGSVSTLKIQRTQQEDSAVYLCASSPRTEGTQYFGPGTRLLVL.

The chain joins TRBV7-2 to TRBJ1-2; 7 nucleotides agree with TRBD1. J was trimmed by 8 bases and V by 0 bases; bases with no gene match: 3. CDR3 size: 13 residues. CDR1 is SGHTA and CDR2 is FQGNSA in the germline V gene. In nucleotides, the CDR3 is TGTGCCAGCAGCTTAGCCCGACAGGGCGGCTACACCTTC. Protein: CASSLARQGGYTF.

This clone was counted between two and nine times. This sequence joins TRBV28 and TRBJ1-1; 12 bases map to TRBD1. CDR1 and CDR2 from the germline V gene are MDHEN and SYDVKM. The CDR3 sequence is 17 residues long. V trimming: 6 bases; J trimming: 0 bases; junction bases outside the gene matches: 8. The CDR3 DNA reads TGTGCCAGCAGGGGGACAGGGGGCAGGGTTATGAACACTGAAGCTTTCTTT. It is translated as CASRGTGGRVMNTEAFF.

This clone was seen once. The chain employs TRBV4-1 and TRBJ2-7; D is perhaps TRBD2 (6 bases). The V end was cut by 4 bases, the J end by 2 bases, with 18 bases between. CDR1 is MGHRA and CDR2 is YSYEKL in the germline V gene. The CDR3 is 16 amino acids. The CDR3 nucleotides are TGCGCCAGCAGCCTAACCCGCACGGGGGTCCCCTACGAGCAGTACTTC. It translates to CASSLTRTGVPYEQYF.

The J gene is TRBJ2-7, the V gene TRBV2; TRBD1 agrees at 11 bases. CDR1 is SNHLY, CDR2 FYNNEI, per germline. The CDR3 is 13 residues long. Trimming at V came to 6 bases and at J to 6 bases, leaving 4 bases not matched to a gene. CDR3 nucleotides: TGTGCCAGCAGGGACAGGGGGCTGACCGAGCAGTACTTC. This codes for CASRDRGLTEQYF. Based on the CDR3 plus reference TRBV2 and TRBJ2-7, the full variable domain is EPEVTQTPSHQVTQMGQEVILRCVPISNHLYFYWYRQILGQKVEFLVSFYNNEISEKSEIFDDQFSVERPDGSNFTLKIRSTKLEDSAMYFCASRDRGLTEQYFGPGTRLTVT.

The chain couples TRBV14 to TRBJ1-2; possibly TRBD1 for D (5 bases). The CDR3 covers 14 residues. Germline CDR1 reads SGHDN; CDR2 reads FVKESK. Trimming took off 6 bases at V and 6 bases at J, with 17 bases between the two ends. The CDR3 spells CASRLGGESDGYTF. In DNA, the CDR3 is TGTGCCAGCAGACTGGGAGGGGAGAGCGATGGCTACACCTTC.

This chain links TRBV28 with TRBJ1-6; 7 bases are a match to TRBD1. After removal of 6 bases from V and 14 bases from J, the junction contained 13 bases not matched to a gene. The CDR3 length is 14 residues. Germline CDR1 reads MDHEN; CDR2 reads SYDVKM. The CDR3 here is CASSLRGGAGSLHF. The CDR3 coding sequence is TGTGCCAGCAGCCTACGAGGGGGCGCGGGGTCCCTCCACTTT.